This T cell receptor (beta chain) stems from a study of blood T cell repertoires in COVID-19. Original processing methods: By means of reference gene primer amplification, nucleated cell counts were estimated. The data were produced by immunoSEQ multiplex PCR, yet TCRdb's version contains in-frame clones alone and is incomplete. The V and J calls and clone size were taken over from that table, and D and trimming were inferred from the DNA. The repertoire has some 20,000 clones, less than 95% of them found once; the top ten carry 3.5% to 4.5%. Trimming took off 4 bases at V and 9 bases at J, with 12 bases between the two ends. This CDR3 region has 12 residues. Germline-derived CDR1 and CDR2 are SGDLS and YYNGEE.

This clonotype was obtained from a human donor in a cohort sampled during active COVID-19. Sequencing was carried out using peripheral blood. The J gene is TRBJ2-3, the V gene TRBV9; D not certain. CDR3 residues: CASSPPSGTQYF. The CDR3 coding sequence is TGTGCCAGCAGCCCCCCTAGTGGGACGCAGTATTTT.